Listed below are T cell receptor beta chains from one sample, sequenced in a study of vaccination effects on CD4 cells after COVID-19. Only in-frame clones appear in the TCRdb table, and some are missing; sequencing was by immunoSEQ multiplex PCR. Of 20,000 to 30,000 clones in the sample, around 78% are singletons; the top ten hold around 15%. Their antigens remain unidentified. Here the sequenced sample was CD4+ T cells from PBMCs cultured with HCoV-NL63 spike peptides, taken before COVID-19 vaccination. The receptors derive from a human donor who had a prior SARS-CoV-2 infection. Both conserved end residues are part of each CDR3. Fields, in order: J gene, clone size, V gene, CDR3 protein. A clone size is listed for some rows: how often the clone was seen (once, few, many), or a class if it is expanded.

J gene: TRBJ2-1; clone size: .; V gene: TRBV7-9; CDR3 protein: CASSFLSINPVF
J gene: TRBJ2-7; clone size: .; V gene: TRBV7-2; CDR3 protein: CASSRERGTEQYF
J gene: TRBJ1-6; clone size: .; V gene: TRBV2; CDR3 protein: CASSEEQGLISPLHF
J gene: TRBJ2-1; clone size: .; V gene: TRBV5-1; CDR3 protein: CASSLRGGRETYNEQFF
J gene: TRBJ1-1; clone size: .; V gene: TRBV19; CDR3 protein: CASTLTGGRDTEAFF
J gene: TRBJ2-2; clone size: .; V gene: TRBV7-2; CDR3 protein: CASSFGTPNTGELFF
J gene: TRBJ2-5; clone size: .; V gene: TRBV11-2; CDR3 protein: CASSSNRGKETQYF
J gene: TRBJ2-1; clone size: .; V gene: TRBV11-3; CDR3 protein: CASSLGPSRPQFF
J gene: TRBJ2-5; clone size: .; V gene: TRBV18; CDR3 protein: CASSPPMETQYF
J gene: TRBJ2-3; clone size: few; V gene: TRBV2; CDR3 protein: CASSEQGEAQYF
J gene: TRBJ2-1; clone size: .; V gene: TRBV11-2; CDR3 protein: CASSSQRYNEQFF
J gene: TRBJ1-3; clone size: .; V gene: TRBV28; CDR3 protein: CASTTPVSGNTIYF
J gene: TRBJ2-1; clone size: .; V gene: TRBV7-3; CDR3 protein: CASSLRPGTSGINEQFF
J gene: TRBJ1-2; clone size: .; V gene: TRBV10-3; CDR3 protein: CAISGTGGLNYGYTF
J gene: TRBJ2-3; clone size: once; V gene: TRBV24-1; CDR3 protein: CATGLAGANTDTQYF
J gene: TRBJ1-2; clone size: .; V gene: TRBV6-2/TRBV6-3; CDR3 protein: CASSSRRQGTLYGYTF
J gene: TRBJ1-1; clone size: .; V gene: TRBV4-1; CDR3 protein: CASSHADRNTEAFF
J gene: TRBJ2-1; clone size: .; V gene: TRBV5-1; CDR3 protein: CASSLEAGGPYNEQFF
J gene: TRBJ2-1; clone size: .; V gene: TRBV6-5; CDR3 protein: CASSPGLANYNEQFF
J gene: TRBJ2-3; clone size: .; V gene: TRBV7-3; CDR3 protein: CASSPGLPGRDTQYF
J gene: TRBJ2-5; clone size: .; V gene: TRBV11-2; CDR3 protein: CASSLVVTGVGTQYF
J gene: TRBJ2-3; clone size: .; V gene: TRBV6-1; CDR3 protein: CASSDPGKTSSTDTQYF
J gene: TRBJ2-1; clone size: .; V gene: TRBV11-3; CDR3 protein: CASSFHLGGASGVEQFF
J gene: TRBJ2-3; clone size: .; V gene: TRBV7-3; CDR3 protein: CASSLASGGTGDTQYF
J gene: TRBJ2-7; clone size: .; V gene: TRBV15; CDR3 protein: CATSRGSGLIYEQYF
J gene: TRBJ1-1; clone size: .; V gene: TRBV5-1; CDR3 protein: CASSLHVGQPNTEAFF
J gene: TRBJ2-3; clone size: .; V gene: TRBV5-1; CDR3 protein: CASSEPGDTQYF
J gene: TRBJ2-3; clone size: .; V gene: TRBV5-1; CDR3 protein: CASSAGLVTDTQYF
J gene: TRBJ2-3; clone size: .; V gene: TRBV11-2; CDR3 protein: CASSRLDTQYF
J gene: TRBJ2-2; clone size: .; V gene: TRBV7-2; CDR3 protein: CASSPRLAGGFSTGELFF
J gene: TRBJ1-2; clone size: once; V gene: TRBV7-8; CDR3 protein: CASSGTLPAGGDSGHGYTF
J gene: TRBJ2-1; clone size: .; V gene: TRBV24-1; CDR3 protein: CATSDSGQGGYEQFF
J gene: TRBJ1-5; clone size: .; V gene: TRBV12-3/TRBV12-4; CDR3 protein: CASSLDRRQPQHF
J gene: TRBJ2-7; clone size: .; V gene: TRBV27; CDR3 protein: CASSFSSGGSYEQYF
J gene: TRBJ1-2; clone size: .; V gene: TRBV14; CDR3 protein: CASSQGGTGYGYTF
J gene: TRBJ2-4; clone size: .; V gene: TRBV18; CDR3 protein: CASSQTTGLAGLAKNIQYF
J gene: TRBJ2-2; clone size: once; V gene: TRBV7-8; CDR3 protein: CASSSDRANTGELFF
J gene: TRBJ1-3; clone size: .; V gene: TRBV19; CDR3 protein: CASSRDSIGNTIYF
J gene: TRBJ1-2; clone size: .; V gene: TRBV5-4; CDR3 protein: CASSLFSGREGYGYTF
J gene: TRBJ1-1; clone size: .; V gene: TRBV27; CDR3 protein: CASSLSWGGNTEAFF
J gene: TRBJ1-5; clone size: once; V gene: TRBV7-9; CDR3 protein: CASSLDGPGPQHF
J gene: TRBJ2-7; clone size: .; V gene: TRBV30; CDR3 protein: CAWNWDFSYEQYF
J gene: TRBJ1-4; clone size: .; V gene: TRBV5-1; CDR3 protein: CASSSQGARGEKLFF
J gene: TRBJ2-5; clone size: .; V gene: TRBV20-1; CDR3 protein: CSASRRGRGPETQYF
J gene: TRBJ2-5; clone size: .; V gene: TRBV6-5; CDR3 protein: CASCLKRETQYF
J gene: TRBJ2-3; clone size: .; V gene: TRBV5-1; CDR3 protein: CASSFPASTDTQYF
J gene: TRBJ2-1; clone size: .; V gene: TRBV7-2; CDR3 protein: CASRFWSGGYNEQFF
J gene: TRBJ2-7; clone size: .; V gene: TRBV30; CDR3 protein: CAWSVTSYEQYF
J gene: TRBJ2-2; clone size: .; V gene: TRBV11-2; CDR3 protein: CASSLAPAFPGELFF
J gene: TRBJ1-5; clone size: .; V gene: TRBV6-6; CDR3 protein: CASSSNFRGSNQPQHF
J gene: TRBJ1-1; clone size: .; V gene: TRBV6-5; CDR3 protein: CASSLTNPRAFF
J gene: TRBJ2-3; clone size: .; V gene: TRBV3-1/TRBV3-2; CDR3 protein: CASSLQGAADTQYF
J gene: TRBJ2-7; clone size: .; V gene: TRBV5-1; CDR3 protein: CASSRRGDEQYF
J gene: TRBJ1-4; clone size: .; V gene: TRBV4-3; CDR3 protein: CASSRDRGGDEKLFF
J gene: TRBJ1-1; clone size: .; V gene: TRBV5-4; CDR3 protein: CASSPGGVRNTEAFF
J gene: TRBJ1-5; clone size: few; V gene: TRBV18; CDR3 protein: CASSAWDSNQPQHF
J gene: TRBJ2-7; clone size: .; V gene: TRBV9; CDR3 protein: CASSVAGQIIYEQYF
J gene: TRBJ1-2; clone size: .; V gene: TRBV6-5; CDR3 protein: CASSYEGNGYTF
J gene: TRBJ2-3; clone size: .; V gene: TRBV24-1; CDR3 protein: CATSAADTQYF
J gene: TRBJ2-3; clone size: .; V gene: TRBV27; CDR3 protein: CASSLQGGPDTQYF